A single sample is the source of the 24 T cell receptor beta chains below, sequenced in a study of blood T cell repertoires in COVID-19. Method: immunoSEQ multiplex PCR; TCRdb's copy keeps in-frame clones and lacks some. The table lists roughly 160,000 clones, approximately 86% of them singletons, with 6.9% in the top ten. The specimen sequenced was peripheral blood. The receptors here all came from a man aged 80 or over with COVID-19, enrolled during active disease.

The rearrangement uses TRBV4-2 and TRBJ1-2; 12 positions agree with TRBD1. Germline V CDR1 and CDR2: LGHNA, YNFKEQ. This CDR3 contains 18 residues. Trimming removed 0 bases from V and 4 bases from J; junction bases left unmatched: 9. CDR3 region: CASSQEVRGQGAIYGYTF. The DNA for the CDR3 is TGTGCCAGCAGCCAAGAAGTACGGGGACAGGGGGCAATCTATGGCTACACCTTC.

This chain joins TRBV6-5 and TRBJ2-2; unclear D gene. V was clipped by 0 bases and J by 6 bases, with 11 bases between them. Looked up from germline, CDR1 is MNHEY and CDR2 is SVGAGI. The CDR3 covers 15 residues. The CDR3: CASSYSPSVAGELFF. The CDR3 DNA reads TGTGCCAGCAGTTACTCCCCTTCGGTGGCCGGGGAGCTGTTTTTT.

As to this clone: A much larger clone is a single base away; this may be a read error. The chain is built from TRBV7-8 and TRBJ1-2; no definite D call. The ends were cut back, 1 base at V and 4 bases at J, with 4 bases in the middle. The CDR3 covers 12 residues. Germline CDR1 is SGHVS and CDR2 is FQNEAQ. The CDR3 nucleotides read TGTGCCAGCAGCTTAGACAGCTATGGCTACACCTTC. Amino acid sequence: CASSLDSYGYTF.

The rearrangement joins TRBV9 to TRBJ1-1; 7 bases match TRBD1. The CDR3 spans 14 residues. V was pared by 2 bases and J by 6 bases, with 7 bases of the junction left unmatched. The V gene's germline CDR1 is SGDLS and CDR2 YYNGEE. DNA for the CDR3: TGTGCCAGCAGCGTCGAGACAGGGCGGGCTGAAGCTTTCTTT. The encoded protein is CASSVETGRAEAFF.

The CDR3: CASSPNGLAVEQFF. The CDR3 nucleotides read TGTGCCAGCTCACCAAATGGACTAGCGGTTGAGCAGTTCTTC. This rearrangement joins TRBV18 to TRBJ2-1; 10 bases agree with TRBD2. Trimming removed 2 bases from V and 9 bases from J; junction bases left unmatched: 4. The CDR3 length is 14 residues. Per germline, CDR1 KGHSH and CDR2 LQKENI.

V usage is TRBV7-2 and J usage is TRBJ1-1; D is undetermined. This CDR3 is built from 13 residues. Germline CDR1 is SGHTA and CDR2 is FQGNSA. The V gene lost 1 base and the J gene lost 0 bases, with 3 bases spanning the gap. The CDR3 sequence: CASSLGMNTEAFF. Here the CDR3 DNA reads TGTGCCAGCAGCTTAGGTATGAACACTGAAGCTTTCTTT.

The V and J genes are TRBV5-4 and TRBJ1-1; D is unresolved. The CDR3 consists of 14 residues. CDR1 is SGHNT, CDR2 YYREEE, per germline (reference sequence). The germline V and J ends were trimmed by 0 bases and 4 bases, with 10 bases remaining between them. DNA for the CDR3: TGTGCCAGCAGCTTGGCTCAGACTATCACTGAAGCTTTCTTT. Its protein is CASSLAQTITEAFF.

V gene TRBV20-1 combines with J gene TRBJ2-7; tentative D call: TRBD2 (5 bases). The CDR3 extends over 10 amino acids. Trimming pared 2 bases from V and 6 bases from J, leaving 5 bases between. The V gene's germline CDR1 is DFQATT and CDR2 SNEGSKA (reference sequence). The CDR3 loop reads CSARRGEQYF. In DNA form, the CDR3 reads TGCAGTGCTAGACGGGGCGAGCAGTACTTC.

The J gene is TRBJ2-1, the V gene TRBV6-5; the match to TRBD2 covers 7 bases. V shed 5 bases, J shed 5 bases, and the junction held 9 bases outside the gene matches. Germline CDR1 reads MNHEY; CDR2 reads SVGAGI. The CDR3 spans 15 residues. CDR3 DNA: TGTGCCAGCAGTCCTCTCTCCGGGGGGAACAATGAGCAGTTCTTC. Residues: CASSPLSGGNNEQFF.

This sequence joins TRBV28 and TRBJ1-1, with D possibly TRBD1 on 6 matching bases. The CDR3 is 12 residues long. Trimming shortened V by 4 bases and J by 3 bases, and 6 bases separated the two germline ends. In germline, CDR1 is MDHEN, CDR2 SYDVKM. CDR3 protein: CASSSGDTEAFF. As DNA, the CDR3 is TGTGCCAGCAGTTCAGGGGACACTGAAGCTTTCTTT.

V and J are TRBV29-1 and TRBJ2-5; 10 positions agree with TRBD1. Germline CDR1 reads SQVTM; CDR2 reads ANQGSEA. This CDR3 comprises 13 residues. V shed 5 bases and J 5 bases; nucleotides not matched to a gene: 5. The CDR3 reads CSVRQGATETQYF. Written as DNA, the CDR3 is TGCAGCGTTCGACAGGGGGCGACGGAGACCCAGTACTTC.

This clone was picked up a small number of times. The CDR3 coding sequence is TGTGCCAGCAGCGGCCCGTCCCATCAGCCCCAGCATTTT. Amino acid sequence: CASSGPSHQPQHF. This chain connects TRBV6-2 or TRBV6-3 to TRBJ1-5; no firm D call. Trimming removed 6 bases at V and 5 bases at J, with 11 bases between. The CDR3 has 13 residues. CDR1 MNHEY and CDR2 SVGEGT come from the germline V gene.

Here the CDR3 DNA reads TGTGCCAGCACCTGGACAGAAGATGGCTACACCTTC. This gives the protein CASTWTEDGYTF. The chain is built from TRBV6-5 and TRBJ1-2; D might be TRBD1 (6 bases). The ends were cut back, 7 bases at V and 6 bases at J, with 12 bases in the middle. Germline CDR1 is MNHEY and CDR2 is SVGAGI. This CDR3 spans 12 amino acids.

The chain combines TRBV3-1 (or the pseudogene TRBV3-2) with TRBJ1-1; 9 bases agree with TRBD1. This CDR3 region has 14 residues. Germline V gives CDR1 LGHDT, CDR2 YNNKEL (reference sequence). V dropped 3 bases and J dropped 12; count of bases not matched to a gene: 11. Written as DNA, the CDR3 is TGTGCCAGCAGCCATTATCGGGACAGGGAGAATCCTTTCTTT. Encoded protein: CASSHYRDRENPFF.

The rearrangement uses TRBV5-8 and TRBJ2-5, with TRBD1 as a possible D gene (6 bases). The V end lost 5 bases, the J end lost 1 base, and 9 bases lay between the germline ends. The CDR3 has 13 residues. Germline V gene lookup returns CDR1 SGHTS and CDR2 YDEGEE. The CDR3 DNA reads TGTGCCAGCAGGGTGACAGGCCAAGAGACCCAGTACTTC. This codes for CASRVTGQETQYF.

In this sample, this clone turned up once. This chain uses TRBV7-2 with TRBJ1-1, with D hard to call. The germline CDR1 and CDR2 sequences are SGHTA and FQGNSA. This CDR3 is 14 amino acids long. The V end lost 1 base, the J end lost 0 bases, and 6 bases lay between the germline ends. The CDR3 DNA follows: TGTGCCAGCAGCTTAGAGGCGGTGAACACTGAAGCTTTCTTT. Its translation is CASSLEAVNTEAFF.

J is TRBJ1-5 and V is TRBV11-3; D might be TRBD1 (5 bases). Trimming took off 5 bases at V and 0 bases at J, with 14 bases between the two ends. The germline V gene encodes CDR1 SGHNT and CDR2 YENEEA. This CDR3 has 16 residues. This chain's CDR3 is CASSPHRRYSNQPQHF. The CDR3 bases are TGTGCCAGCAGCCCCCACAGGCGGTATAGCAATCAGCCCCAGCATTTT.

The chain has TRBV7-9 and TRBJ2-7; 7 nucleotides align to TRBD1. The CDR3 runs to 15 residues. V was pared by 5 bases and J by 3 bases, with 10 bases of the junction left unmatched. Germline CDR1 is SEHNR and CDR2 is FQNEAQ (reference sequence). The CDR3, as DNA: TGTGCCAGCAGCCAACTAGGGGGCTTGGACTACGAGCAGTACTTC. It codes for CASSQLGGLDYEQYF.

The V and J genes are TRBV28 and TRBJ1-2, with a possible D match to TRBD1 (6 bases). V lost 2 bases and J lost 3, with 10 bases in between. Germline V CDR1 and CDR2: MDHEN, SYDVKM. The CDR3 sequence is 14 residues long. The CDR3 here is CASSLNRADYGYTF. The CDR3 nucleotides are TGTGCCAGCAGTTTAAACAGGGCCGACTATGGCTACACCTTC.

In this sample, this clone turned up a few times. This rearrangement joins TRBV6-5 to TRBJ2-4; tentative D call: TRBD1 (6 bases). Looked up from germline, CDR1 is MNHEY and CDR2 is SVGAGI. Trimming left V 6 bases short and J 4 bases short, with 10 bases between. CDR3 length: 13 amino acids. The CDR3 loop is CASSQRGKNIQYF. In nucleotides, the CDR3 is TGTGCCAGCAGCCAGAGGGGGAAAAACATTCAGTACTTC.

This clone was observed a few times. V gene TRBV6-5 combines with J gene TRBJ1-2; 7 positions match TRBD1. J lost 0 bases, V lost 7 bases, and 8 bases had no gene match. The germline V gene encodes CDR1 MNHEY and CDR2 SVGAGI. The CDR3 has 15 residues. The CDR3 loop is CASTPRDRANYGYTF. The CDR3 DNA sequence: TGTGCCAGCACTCCAAGGGACAGAGCTAACTATGGCTACACCTTC.

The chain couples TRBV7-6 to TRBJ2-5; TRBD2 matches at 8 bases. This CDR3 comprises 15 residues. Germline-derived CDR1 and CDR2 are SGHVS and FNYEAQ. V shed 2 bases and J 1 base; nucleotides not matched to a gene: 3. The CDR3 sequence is CASSLILAAQETQYF. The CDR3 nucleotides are TGTGCCAGCAGCTTAATACTAGCGGCCCAAGAGACCCAGTACTTC.

The CDR3 is CASTPRGTGDSYEQYF. DNA for the CDR3: TGCGCCAGCACCCCCCGAGGGACAGGGGATTCCTACGAGCAGTACTTC. The chain combines TRBV5-1 with TRBJ2-7; 10 positions agree with TRBD1. The V segment lost 6 bases and the J segment 1 base; nucleotides outside the gene matches: 10. The CDR3 length is 16 residues. Germline assignment: CDR1 SGHRS and CDR2 YFSETQ.

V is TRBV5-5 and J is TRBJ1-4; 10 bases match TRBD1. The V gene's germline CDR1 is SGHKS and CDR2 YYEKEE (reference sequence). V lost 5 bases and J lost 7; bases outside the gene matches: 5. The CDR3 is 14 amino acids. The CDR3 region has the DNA TGTGCCAGCAGGTGGGGACAGGGGAGTGAAAAACTGTTTTTT. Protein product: CASRWGQGSEKLFF. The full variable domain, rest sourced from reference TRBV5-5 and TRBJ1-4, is DAGVTQSPTHLIKTRGQQVTLRCSPISGHKSVSWYQQVLGQGPQFIFQYYEKEERGRGNFPDRFSARQFPNYSSELNVNALLLGDSALYLCASRWGQGSEKLFFGSGTQLSVL.